A selection of T cell receptor beta chains follows, all from one sample in a study of blood T cell repertoires in COVID-19. Generated by immunoSEQ multiplex PCR, the TCRdb table keeps only in-frame clones and is missing some. The top ten hold about 0.89% of the sample, which has 80,000 to 130,000 clones, about 89% seen once. The sequencing sample was made of peripheral blood. Receptors originate from a man aged 55 to 70 with acute or convalescent COVID-19. The CDR3 runs from the conserved cysteine through the conserved F or W. Fields, in order: D gene, CDR3 length, V gene, clone size, J gene, CDR3 protein, CDR3 DNA. A D gene is named only where the DNA matches it firmly. Clone sizes are given selectively: once, few, many, or a class where the clone is expanded.

D gene: TRBD1; CDR3 length: 13; V gene: TRBV5-5; clone size: .; J gene: TRBJ2-2; CDR3 protein: CASSHRGHGELFF; CDR3 DNA: TGTGCCAGCAGCCACAGGGGACACGGGGAGCTGTTTTTT
D gene: .; CDR3 length: 13; V gene: TRBV10-3; clone size: few; J gene: TRBJ2-1; CDR3 protein: CATQGRQDNEQFF; CDR3 DNA: TGTGCCACGCAGGGCCGACAAGACAATGAGCAGTTCTTC
D gene: TRBD1; CDR3 length: 14; V gene: TRBV7-9; clone size: once; J gene: TRBJ1-5; CDR3 protein: CASSLSQGDQPQHF; CDR3 DNA: TGTGCCAGCAGCTTAAGTCAGGGGGATCAGCCCCAGCATTTT
D gene: TRBD2; CDR3 length: 14; V gene: TRBV19; clone size: .; J gene: TRBJ2-2; CDR3 protein: CASSKGLTTGELFF; CDR3 DNA: TGTGCCAGTAGTAAGGGACTAACTACCGGGGAGCTGTTTTTT
D gene: TRBD2; CDR3 length: 15; V gene: TRBV12-5; clone size: .; J gene: TRBJ2-1; CDR3 protein: CASGLTSGRGNEQFF; CDR3 DNA: TGTGCTAGTGGGCTGACTAGCGGGAGGGGAAATGAGCAGTTCTTC
D gene: .; CDR3 length: 13; V gene: TRBV6-6; clone size: .; J gene: TRBJ2-7; CDR3 protein: CASSYPDSYEQYF; CDR3 DNA: TGTGCCAGCAGTTACCCGGACAGCTACGAGCAGTACTTC
D gene: .; CDR3 length: 13; V gene: TRBV12-3/TRBV12-4; clone size: .; J gene: TRBJ1-6; CDR3 protein: CASSFRGNSPLHF; CDR3 DNA: TGTGCCAGCAGTTTTAGGGGTAATTCACCCCTCCACTTT
D gene: TRBD1; CDR3 length: 14; V gene: TRBV5-1; clone size: .; J gene: TRBJ2-4; CDR3 protein: CASSRRDRANIQYF; CDR3 DNA: TGCGCCAGCAGTCGCCGGGACAGGGCAAACATTCAGTACTTC
D gene: TRBD2; CDR3 length: 15; V gene: TRBV18; clone size: .; J gene: TRBJ2-7; CDR3 protein: CASSPSGRALTEQYF; CDR3 DNA: TGTGCCAGCTCACCAAGCGGGAGGGCCCTCACCGAGCAGTACTTC
D gene: .; CDR3 length: 16; V gene: TRBV5-1; clone size: .; J gene: TRBJ2-3; CDR3 protein: CASSLRLSGRGDTQYF; CDR3 DNA: TGCGCCAGCAGCTTGCGGCTAAGCGGCCGGGGAGATACGCAGTATTTT
D gene: .; CDR3 length: 14; V gene: TRBV9; clone size: .; J gene: TRBJ2-1; CDR3 protein: CASSVGGRYNEQFF; CDR3 DNA: TGTGCCAGCAGCGTAGGAGGGAGATACAATGAGCAGTTCTTC
D gene: .; CDR3 length: 14; V gene: TRBV11-3; clone size: .; J gene: TRBJ1-1; CDR3 protein: CASSLGRGNTEAFF; CDR3 DNA: TGTGCCAGCAGCTTAGGGAGGGGGAACACTGAAGCTTTCTTT
D gene: TRBD1; CDR3 length: 15; V gene: TRBV28; clone size: once; J gene: TRBJ2-2; CDR3 protein: CASRPGQGNTGELFF; CDR3 DNA: TGTGCCAGCAGACCGGGACAGGGAAATACCGGGGAGCTGTTTTTT
D gene: TRBD2; CDR3 length: 14; V gene: TRBV6-5; clone size: .; J gene: TRBJ2-3; CDR3 protein: CASIGTSGTDTQYF; CDR3 DNA: TGTGCCAGCATTGGGACTAGCGGCACAGATACGCAGTATTTT
D gene: .; CDR3 length: 11; V gene: TRBV28; clone size: .; J gene: TRBJ1-1; CDR3 protein: CASSFQPDRLF; CDR3 DNA: TGTGCCAGCAGTTTTCAACCCGACAGGCTCTTT
D gene: .; CDR3 length: 14; V gene: TRBV3-1/TRBV3-2; clone size: once; J gene: TRBJ1-6; CDR3 protein: CASSRMDSRSPLHF; CDR3 DNA: TGTGCCAGCAGCCGGATGGACAGTCGTTCACCCCTCCACTTT
D gene: TRBD1; CDR3 length: 15; V gene: TRBV2; clone size: .; J gene: TRBJ1-2; CDR3 protein: CASRPGQGGNYGYTF; CDR3 DNA: TGTGCCAGCAGACCGGGACAGGGGGGGAACTATGGCTACACCTTC
D gene: TRBD1; CDR3 length: 16; V gene: TRBV2; clone size: once; J gene: TRBJ1-3; CDR3 protein: CASRDRGRVSGNTIYF; CDR3 DNA: TGTGCCAGCAGGGACAGGGGACGCGTTAGCGGAAACACCATATATTTT
D gene: .; CDR3 length: 13; V gene: TRBV12-3/TRBV12-4; clone size: .; J gene: TRBJ1-2; CDR3 protein: CASSFESYYGYTF; CDR3 DNA: TGTGCCAGCAGTTTCGAGTCTTACTATGGCTACACCTTC
D gene: .; CDR3 length: 18; V gene: TRBV19; clone size: .; J gene: TRBJ1-5; CDR3 protein: CASSIVGRDGFSNQPQHF; CDR3 DNA: TGTGCCAGTAGTATCGTCGGGAGGGACGGTTTCAGCAATCAGCCCCAGCATTTT
D gene: TRBD1; CDR3 length: 15; V gene: TRBV9; clone size: .; J gene: TRBJ1-4; CDR3 protein: CASSARTGSNEKLFF; CDR3 DNA: TGTGCCAGCAGCGCCCGGACAGGTTCTAATGAAAAACTGTTTTTT
D gene: TRBD1; CDR3 length: 13; V gene: TRBV19; clone size: .; J gene: TRBJ1-6; CDR3 protein: CASTDRGHSPLHF; CDR3 DNA: TGTGCCAGTACCGACAGGGGGCACTCACCCCTCCACTTT
D gene: TRBD2; CDR3 length: 15; V gene: TRBV27; clone size: once; J gene: TRBJ2-6; CDR3 protein: CASSLRGAGANVLTF; CDR3 DNA: TGTGCCAGCAGCCTGCGGGGGGCCGGGGCCAACGTCCTGACTTTC
D gene: .; CDR3 length: 15; V gene: TRBV7-6; clone size: .; J gene: TRBJ1-1; CDR3 protein: CASSLDAGWNTEAFF; CDR3 DNA: TGTGCCAGCAGCTTAGATGCAGGTTGGAACACTGAAGCTTTCTTT
D gene: TRBD1; CDR3 length: 14; V gene: TRBV6-4; clone size: once; J gene: TRBJ1-1; CDR3 protein: CASSPDRENTEAFF; CDR3 DNA: TGTGCCAGCAGCCCCGACAGGGAGAACACTGAAGCTTTCTTT
D gene: TRBD1; CDR3 length: 18; V gene: TRBV28; clone size: .; J gene: TRBJ1-2; CDR3 protein: CASPPEKPRLQGADGYTF; CDR3 DNA: TGTGCCAGTCCGCCGGAAAAGCCGCGACTACAGGGGGCGGATGGCTACACCTTC
D gene: TRBD1; CDR3 length: 13; V gene: TRBV7-6; clone size: .; J gene: TRBJ2-3; CDR3 protein: CASSLVTGDTQYF; CDR3 DNA: TGTGCCAGCAGCTTAGTTACAGGGGACACGCAGTATTTT
D gene: TRBD1; CDR3 length: 17; V gene: TRBV7-8; clone size: .; J gene: TRBJ1-5; CDR3 protein: CASSGTGEVRPLQPQHF; CDR3 DNA: TGTGCCAGCAGCGGAACAGGGGAAGTTCGCCCCTTACAGCCCCAGCATTTT
D gene: .; CDR3 length: 15; V gene: TRBV5-1; clone size: few; J gene: TRBJ2-1; CDR3 protein: CASSESGNSYNEQFF; CDR3 DNA: TGCGCCAGCAGCGAGAGCGGAAACTCCTACAATGAGCAGTTCTTC
D gene: .; CDR3 length: 15; V gene: TRBV5-4; clone size: .; J gene: TRBJ1-3; CDR3 protein: CASSSNRDSGNTIYF; CDR3 DNA: TGTGCCAGCAGCTCGAACCGGGACTCTGGAAACACCATATATTTT
D gene: .; CDR3 length: 16; V gene: TRBV30; clone size: few; J gene: TRBJ2-5; CDR3 protein: CAWSVSEWAGSETQYF; CDR3 DNA: TGTGCCTGGAGTGTATCTGAGTGGGCAGGGTCAGAGACCCAGTACTTC
D gene: TRBD2; CDR3 length: 15; V gene: TRBV4-2; clone size: .; J gene: TRBJ2-7; CDR3 protein: CASSPTRRGRGEQYF; CDR3 DNA: TGTGCCAGCAGCCCCACCCGGCGGGGGAGAGGCGAGCAGTACTTC
D gene: .; CDR3 length: 15; V gene: TRBV28; clone size: .; J gene: TRBJ2-4; CDR3 protein: CASSVWREAKNIQYF; CDR3 DNA: TGTGCCAGCAGTGTTTGGAGGGAGGCCAAAAACATTCAGTACTTC
D gene: .; CDR3 length: 17; V gene: TRBV5-1; clone size: .; J gene: TRBJ1-4; CDR3 protein: CASSLYPGGGINEKLFF; CDR3 DNA: TGCGCCAGCAGCTTGTATCCGGGGGGAGGCATTAATGAAAAACTGTTTTTT